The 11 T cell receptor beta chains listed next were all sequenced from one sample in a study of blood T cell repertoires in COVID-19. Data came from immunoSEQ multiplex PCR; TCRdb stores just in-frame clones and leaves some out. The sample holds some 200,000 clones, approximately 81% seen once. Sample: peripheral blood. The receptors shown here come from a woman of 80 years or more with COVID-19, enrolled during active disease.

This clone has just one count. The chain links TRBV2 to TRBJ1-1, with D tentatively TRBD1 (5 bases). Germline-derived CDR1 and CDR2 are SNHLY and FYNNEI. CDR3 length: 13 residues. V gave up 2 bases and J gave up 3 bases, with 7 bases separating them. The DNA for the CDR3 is TGTGCCAGCAGTGAACAGGGATACACTGAAGCTTTCTTT. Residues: CASSEQGYTEAFF.

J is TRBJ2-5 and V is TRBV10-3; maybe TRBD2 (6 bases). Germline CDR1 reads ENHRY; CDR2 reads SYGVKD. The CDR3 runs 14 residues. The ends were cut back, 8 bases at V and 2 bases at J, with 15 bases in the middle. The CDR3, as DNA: TGTGCCATCCGGGGCGGGGCCGTACAAGAGACCCAGTACTTC. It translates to CAIRGGAVQETQYF.

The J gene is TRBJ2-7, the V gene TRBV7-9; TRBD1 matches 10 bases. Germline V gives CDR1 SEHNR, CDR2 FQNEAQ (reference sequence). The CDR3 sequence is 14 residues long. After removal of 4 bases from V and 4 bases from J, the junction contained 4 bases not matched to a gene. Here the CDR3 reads CASSSGQGTYEQYF. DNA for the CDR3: TGTGCCAGCAGCTCGGGACAGGGGACTTACGAGCAGTACTTC. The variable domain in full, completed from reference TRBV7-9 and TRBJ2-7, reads DTGVSQNPRHKITKRGQNVTFRCDPISEHNRLYWYRQTLGQGPEFLTYFQNEAQLEKSRLLSDRFSAERPKGSFSTLEIQRTEQGDSAMYLCASSSGQGTYEQYFGPGTRLTVT.

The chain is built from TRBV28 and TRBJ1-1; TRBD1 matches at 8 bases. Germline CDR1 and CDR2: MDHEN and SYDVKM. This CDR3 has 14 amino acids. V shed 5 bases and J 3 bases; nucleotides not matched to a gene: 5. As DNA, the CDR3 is TGTGCCAGCAGTCGGACAGGGCCGGACACTGAAGCTTTCTTT. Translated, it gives CASSRTGPDTEAFF.

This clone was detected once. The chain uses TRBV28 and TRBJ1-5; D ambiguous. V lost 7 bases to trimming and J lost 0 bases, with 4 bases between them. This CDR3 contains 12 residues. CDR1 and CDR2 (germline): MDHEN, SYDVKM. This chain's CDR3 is CASTGSNQPQHF. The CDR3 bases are TGTGCCAGCACAGGTAGCAATCAGCCCCAGCATTTT. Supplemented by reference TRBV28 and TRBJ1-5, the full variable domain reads DVKVTQSSRYLVKRTGEKVFLECVQDMDHENMFWYRQDPGLGLRLIYFSYDVKMKEKGDIPEGYSVSREKKERFSLILESASTNQTSMYLCASTGSNQPQHFGDGTRLSIL.

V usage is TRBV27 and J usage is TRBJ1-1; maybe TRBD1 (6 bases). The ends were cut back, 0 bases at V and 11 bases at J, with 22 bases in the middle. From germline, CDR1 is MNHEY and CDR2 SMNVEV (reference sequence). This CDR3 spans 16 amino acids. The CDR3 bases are TGTGCCAGCAGTTTATCGAGTCTGGGGGCGGAATTCCCGGCTTTCTTT. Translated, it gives CASSLSSLGAEFPAFF.

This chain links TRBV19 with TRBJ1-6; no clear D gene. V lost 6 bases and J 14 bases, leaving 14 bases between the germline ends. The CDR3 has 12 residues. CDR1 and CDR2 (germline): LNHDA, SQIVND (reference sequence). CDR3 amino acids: CASSTGREALHF. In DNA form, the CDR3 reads TGTGCCAGTAGCACGGGAAGGGAGGCCCTCCACTTT.

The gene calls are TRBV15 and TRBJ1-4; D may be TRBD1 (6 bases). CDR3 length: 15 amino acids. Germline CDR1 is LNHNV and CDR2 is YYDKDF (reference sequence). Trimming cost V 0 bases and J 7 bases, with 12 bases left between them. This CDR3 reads CATSRDGGAREKLFF. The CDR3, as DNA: TGTGCCACCAGCAGAGATGGGGGGGCGCGTGAAAAACTGTTTTTT.

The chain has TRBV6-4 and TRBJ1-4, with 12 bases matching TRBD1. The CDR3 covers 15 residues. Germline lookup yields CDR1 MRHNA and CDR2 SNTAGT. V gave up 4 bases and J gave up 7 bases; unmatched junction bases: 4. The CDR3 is CASSAGTGGPEKLFF. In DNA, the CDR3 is TGTGCCAGCAGTGCCGGGACAGGGGGCCCTGAAAAACTGTTTTTT.

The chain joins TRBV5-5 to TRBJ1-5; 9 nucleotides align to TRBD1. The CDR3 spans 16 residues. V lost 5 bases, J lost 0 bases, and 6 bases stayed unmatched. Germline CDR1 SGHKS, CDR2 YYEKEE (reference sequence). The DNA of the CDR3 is TGTGCCAGCAGACGGGACAGGGAGTATAGCAATCAGCCCCAGCATTTT. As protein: CASRRDREYSNQPQHF.

The CDR3 is CAWSPGQAYNEQFF. The CDR3 DNA reads as TGTGCCTGGAGCCCGGGACAAGCCTACAATGAGCAGTTCTTC. The rearrangement joins TRBV30 to TRBJ2-1; D might be TRBD1 (6 bases). V was cut by 3 bases and J by 2 bases, with 11 bases left in between. This CDR3 has 14 amino acids. Per germline, CDR1 GTSNPN and CDR2 SVGIG (reference sequence).